This T cell receptor (beta chain) stems from a study of OX40 agonist ivuxolimab in advanced cancers. Points from the study as a whole: Also showing low normalized T-cell clonal expansion were some of the nonresponders.

Patients were excluded for autoimmune disease history or systemic immunosuppression. This CDR3 has 16 amino acids. From germline, CDR1 is MNHEY and CDR2 SMNVEV (reference sequence). Trimming cost V 0 bases and J 0 bases, with 6 bases left between them. Points on this clone: The antigen is undetermined.

TCRdb's copy holds only in-frame clones and misses some; the assay was immunoSEQ multiplex PCR. The sample includes about 19,000 clones, roughly 88% of them seen just once. The chain couples TRBV27 to TRBJ2-6; D uncertain. This receptor was identified in an adult with an advanced solid tumor such as melanoma, head and neck, liver or kidney cancer. Here the sequenced sample was CD4+ or CD8+ T cells sorted from blood, taken in a trial of the OX40 agonist ivuxolimab. CDR3 bases: TGTGCCAGCAGTTTATCCACCTACTCTGGGGCCAACGTCCTGACTTTC. It specifies CASSLSTYSGANVLTF.